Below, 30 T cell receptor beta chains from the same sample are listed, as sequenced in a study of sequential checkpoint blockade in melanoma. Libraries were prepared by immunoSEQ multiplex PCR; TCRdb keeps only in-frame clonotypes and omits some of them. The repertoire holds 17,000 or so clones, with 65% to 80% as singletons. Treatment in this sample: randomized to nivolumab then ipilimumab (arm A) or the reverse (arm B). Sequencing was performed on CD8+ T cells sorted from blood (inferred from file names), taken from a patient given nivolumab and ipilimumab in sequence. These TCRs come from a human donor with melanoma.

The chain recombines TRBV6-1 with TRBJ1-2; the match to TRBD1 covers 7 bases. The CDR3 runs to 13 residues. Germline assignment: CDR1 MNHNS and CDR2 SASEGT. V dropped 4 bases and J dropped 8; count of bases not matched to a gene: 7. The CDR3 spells CASSVTGAGGYTF. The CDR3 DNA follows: TGTGCCAGCAGTGTTACAGGGGCGGGCGGCTACACCTTC.

Here the CDR3 DNA reads TGTGCCAGCAGCCCGGATCCGGGGACTTCCGAGGACTATAATTCACCCCTCCACTTT. It yields the protein CASSPDPGTSEDYNSPLHF. The chain joins TRBV21-1 to TRBJ1-6. TRBV21-1 is termed a pseudogene. The CDR3 runs 19 residues.

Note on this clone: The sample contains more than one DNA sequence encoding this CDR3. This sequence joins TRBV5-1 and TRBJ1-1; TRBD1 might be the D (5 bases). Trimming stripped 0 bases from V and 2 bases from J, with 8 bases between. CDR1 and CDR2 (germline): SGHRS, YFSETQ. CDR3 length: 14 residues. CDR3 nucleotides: TGCGCCAGCAGCTTGGTGGGGGGAAACACTGAAGCTTTCTTT. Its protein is CASSLVGGNTEAFF.

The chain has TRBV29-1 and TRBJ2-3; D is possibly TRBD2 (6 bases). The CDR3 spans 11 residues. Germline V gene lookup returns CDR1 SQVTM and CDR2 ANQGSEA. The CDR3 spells CSAPRGDTQYF. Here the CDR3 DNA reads TGCAGTGCCCCGCGGGGAGATACGCAGTATTTT.

The CDR3 DNA sequence: TGTGCCAGCAGCGCGTACAGGGGGCACGGCTATGGCTACACCTTC. Amino acid sequence: CASSAYRGHGYGYTF. The chain uses TRBV11-2 and TRBJ1-2, with 9 positions matching TRBD1. J was trimmed by 4 bases and V by 5 bases; bases with no gene match: 8. The CDR3 has 15 amino acids. Germline-derived CDR1 and CDR2 are SGHAT and FQNNGV. Supplemented by reference TRBV11-2 and TRBJ1-2, the full variable domain reads EAGVAQSPRYKIIEKRQSVAFWCNPISGHATLYWYQQILGQGPKLLIQFQNNGVVDDSQLPKDRFSAERLKGVDSTLKIQPAKLEDSAVYLCASSAYRGHGYGYTFGSGTRLTVV.

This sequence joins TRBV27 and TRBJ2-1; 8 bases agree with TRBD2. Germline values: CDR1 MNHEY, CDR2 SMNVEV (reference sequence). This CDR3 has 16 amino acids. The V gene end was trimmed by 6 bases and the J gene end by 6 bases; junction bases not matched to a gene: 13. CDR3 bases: TGTGCCAGCAGCCCTCCGGGGGCGGGGGGCCCCAATGAGCAGTTCTTC. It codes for CASSPPGAGGPNEQFF.

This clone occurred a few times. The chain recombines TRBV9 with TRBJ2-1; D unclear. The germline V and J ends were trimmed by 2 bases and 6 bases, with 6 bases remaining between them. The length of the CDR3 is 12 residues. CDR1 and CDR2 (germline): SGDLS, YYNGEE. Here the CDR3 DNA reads TGTGCCAGCAGCGTTAATCCCAATGAGCAGTTCTTC. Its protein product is CASSVNPNEQFF.

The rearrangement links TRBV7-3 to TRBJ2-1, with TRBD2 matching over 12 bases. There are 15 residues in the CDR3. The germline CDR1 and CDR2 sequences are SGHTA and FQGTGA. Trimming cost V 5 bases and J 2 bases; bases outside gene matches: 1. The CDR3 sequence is CASSPSGGAYNEQFF. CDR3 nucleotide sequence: TGTGCCAGCAGCCCTAGCGGGGGGGCCTACAATGAGCAGTTCTTC.

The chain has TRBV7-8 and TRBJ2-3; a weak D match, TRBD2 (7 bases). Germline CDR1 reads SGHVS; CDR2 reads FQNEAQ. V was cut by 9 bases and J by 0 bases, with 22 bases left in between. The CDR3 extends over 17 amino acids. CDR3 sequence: CASGGDIYKPSTDTQYF. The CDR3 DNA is TGTGCCAGTGGGGGGGACATCTATAAACCTAGCACAGATACGCAGTATTTT.

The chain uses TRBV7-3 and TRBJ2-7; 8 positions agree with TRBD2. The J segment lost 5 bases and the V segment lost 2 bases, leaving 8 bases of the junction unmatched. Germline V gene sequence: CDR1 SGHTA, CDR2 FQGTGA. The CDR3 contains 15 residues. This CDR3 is CASSLYPGGGDEQYV. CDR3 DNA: TGTGCCAGCAGCTTATACCCCGGGGGGGGAGACGAGCAGTACGTC.

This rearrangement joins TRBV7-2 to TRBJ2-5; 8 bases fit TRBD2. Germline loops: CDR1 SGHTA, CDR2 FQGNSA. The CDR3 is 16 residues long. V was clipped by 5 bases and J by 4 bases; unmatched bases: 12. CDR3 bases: TGTGCCAGCAGCCTTAACAGCGGGGGCCTAGCAGAGACCCAGTACTTC. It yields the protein CASSLNSGGLAETQYF.

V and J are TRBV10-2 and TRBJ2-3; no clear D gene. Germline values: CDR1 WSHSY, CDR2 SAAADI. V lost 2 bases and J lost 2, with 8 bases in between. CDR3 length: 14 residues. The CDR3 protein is CASSEEASTDTQYF. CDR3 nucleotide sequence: TGCGCCAGCAGTGAGGAGGCTTCCACAGATACGCAGTATTTT.

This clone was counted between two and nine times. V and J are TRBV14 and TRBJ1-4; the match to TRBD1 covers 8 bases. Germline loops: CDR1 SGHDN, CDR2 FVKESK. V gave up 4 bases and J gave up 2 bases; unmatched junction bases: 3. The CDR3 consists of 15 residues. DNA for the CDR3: TGTGCCAGCAGCCCGTACAGGGGGACTAATGAAAAACTGTTTTTT. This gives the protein CASSPYRGTNEKLFF.

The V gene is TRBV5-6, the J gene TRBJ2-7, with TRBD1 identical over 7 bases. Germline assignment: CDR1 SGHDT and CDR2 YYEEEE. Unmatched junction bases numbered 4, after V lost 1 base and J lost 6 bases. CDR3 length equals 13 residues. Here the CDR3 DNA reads TGTGCCAGCAGCTTGACAGGGGTGGGCGAGCAGTACTTC. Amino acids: CASSLTGVGEQYF.

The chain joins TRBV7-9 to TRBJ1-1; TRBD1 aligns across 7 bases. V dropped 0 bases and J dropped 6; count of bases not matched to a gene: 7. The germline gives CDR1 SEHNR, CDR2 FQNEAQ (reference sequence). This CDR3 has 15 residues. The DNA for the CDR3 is TGTGCCAGCAGCTTAGCGTCCCACCAGGGGGCTGAAGCTTTCTTT. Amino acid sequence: CASSLASHQGAEAFF. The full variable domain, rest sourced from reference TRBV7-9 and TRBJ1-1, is DTGVSQNPRHKITKRGQNVTFRCDPISEHNRLYWYRQTLGQGPEFLTYFQNEAQLEKSRLLSDRFSAERPKGSFSTLEIQRTEQGDSAMYLCASSLASHQGAEAFFGQGTRLTVV.

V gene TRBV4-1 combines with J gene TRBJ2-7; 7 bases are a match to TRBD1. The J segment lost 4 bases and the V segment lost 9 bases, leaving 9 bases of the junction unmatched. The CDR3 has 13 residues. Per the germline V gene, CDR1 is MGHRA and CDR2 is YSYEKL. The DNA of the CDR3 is TGCGCCAGTGCACCGGACAGGACTTACGAGCAGTACGTC. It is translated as CASAPDRTYEQYV.

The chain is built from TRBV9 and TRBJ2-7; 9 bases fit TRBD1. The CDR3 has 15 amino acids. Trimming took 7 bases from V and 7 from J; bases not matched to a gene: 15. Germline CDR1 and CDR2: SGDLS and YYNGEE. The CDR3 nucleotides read TGTGCCAGCTCCGTAGGGCCAGGACAGGGGATTGAGCAGTACTTC. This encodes CASSVGPGQGIEQYF.

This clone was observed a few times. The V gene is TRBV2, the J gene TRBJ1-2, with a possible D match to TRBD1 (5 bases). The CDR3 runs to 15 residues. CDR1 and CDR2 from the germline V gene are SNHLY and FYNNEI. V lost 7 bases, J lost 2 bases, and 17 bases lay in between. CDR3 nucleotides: TGTGCCAGCACATACGGGAGAGGGGACAACTATGGCTACACCTTC. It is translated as CASTYGRGDNYGYTF. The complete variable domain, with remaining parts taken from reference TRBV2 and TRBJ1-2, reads EPEVTQTPSHQVTQMGQEVILRCVPISNHLYFYWYRQILGQKVEFLVSFYNNEISEKSEIFDDQFSVERPDGSNFTLKIRSTKLEDSAMYFCASTYGRGDNYGYTFGSGTRLTVV.

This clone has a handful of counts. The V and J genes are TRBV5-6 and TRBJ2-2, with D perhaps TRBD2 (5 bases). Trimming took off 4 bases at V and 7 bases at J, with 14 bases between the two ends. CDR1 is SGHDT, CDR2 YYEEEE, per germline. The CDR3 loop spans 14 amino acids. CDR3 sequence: CASSQLLGLGELFF. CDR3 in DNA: TGTGCCAGCAGCCAACTACTAGGCCTCGGGGAGCTGTTTTTT.

CDR3 sequence: CASRSGTVSNQPQHF. DNA of the CDR3: TGTGCCAGCAGGTCCGGGACAGTTAGCAATCAGCCCCAGCATTTT. The V call is TRBV2, the J call TRBJ1-5; 7 bases map to TRBD1. J was trimmed by 0 bases and V by 6 bases; bases with no gene match: 5. Germline V CDR1 and CDR2: SNHLY, FYNNEI. The CDR3 length is 15 residues.

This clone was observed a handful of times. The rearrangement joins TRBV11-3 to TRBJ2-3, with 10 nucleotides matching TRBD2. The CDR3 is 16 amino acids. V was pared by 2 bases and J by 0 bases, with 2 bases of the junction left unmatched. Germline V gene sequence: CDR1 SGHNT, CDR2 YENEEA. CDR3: CASSLKTSGSTDTQYF. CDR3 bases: TGTGCCAGCAGCTTAAAGACTAGCGGGAGCACAGATACGCAGTATTTT.

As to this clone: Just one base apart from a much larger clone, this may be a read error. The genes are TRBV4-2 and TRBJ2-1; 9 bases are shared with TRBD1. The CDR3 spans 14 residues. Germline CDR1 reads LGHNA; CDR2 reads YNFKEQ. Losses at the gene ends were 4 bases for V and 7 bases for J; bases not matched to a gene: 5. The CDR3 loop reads CASSLWTGDNEQFF. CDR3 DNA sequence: TGTGCCAGCAGCCTCTGGACAGGGGATAATGAGCAGTTCTTC.

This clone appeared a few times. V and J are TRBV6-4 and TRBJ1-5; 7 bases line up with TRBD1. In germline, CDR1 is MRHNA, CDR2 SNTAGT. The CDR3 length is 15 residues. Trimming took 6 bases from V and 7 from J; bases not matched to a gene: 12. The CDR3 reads CASRDLTGGGQPQHF. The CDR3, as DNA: TGTGCCAGCAGGGATTTGACCGGAGGGGGCCAGCCCCAGCATTTT.

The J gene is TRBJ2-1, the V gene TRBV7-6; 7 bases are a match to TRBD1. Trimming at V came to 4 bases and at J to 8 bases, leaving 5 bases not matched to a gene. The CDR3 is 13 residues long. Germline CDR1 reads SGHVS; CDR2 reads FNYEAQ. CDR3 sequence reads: CASSSDRAHEQFF. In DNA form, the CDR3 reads TGTGCCAGCAGCTCCGACAGGGCCCATGAGCAGTTCTTC.

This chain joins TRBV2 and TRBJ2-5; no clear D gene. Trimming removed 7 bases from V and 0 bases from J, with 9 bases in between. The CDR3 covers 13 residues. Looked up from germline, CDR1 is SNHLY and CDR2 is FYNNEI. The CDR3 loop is CASIQLYQETQYF. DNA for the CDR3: TGTGCCAGCATCCAACTGTACCAAGAGACCCAGTACTTC.

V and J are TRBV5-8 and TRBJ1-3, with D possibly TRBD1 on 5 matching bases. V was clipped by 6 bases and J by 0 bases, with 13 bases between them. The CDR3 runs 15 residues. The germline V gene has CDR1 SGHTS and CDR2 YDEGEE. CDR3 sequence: CASMQLTVSGNTIYF. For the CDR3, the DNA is TGTGCCAGCATGCAACTGACAGTCTCTGGAAACACCATATATTTT.

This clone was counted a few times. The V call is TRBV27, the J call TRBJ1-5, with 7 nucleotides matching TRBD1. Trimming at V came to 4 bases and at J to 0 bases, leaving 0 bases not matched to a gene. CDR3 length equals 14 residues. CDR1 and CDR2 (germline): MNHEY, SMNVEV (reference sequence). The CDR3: CASSWTGSNQPQHF. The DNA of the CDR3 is TGTGCCAGCAGTTGGACAGGTAGCAATCAGCCCCAGCATTTT.

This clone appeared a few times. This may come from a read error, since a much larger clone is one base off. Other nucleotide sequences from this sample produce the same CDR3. The CDR3 bases are TGTGCCAGCAGCCCCGACGGGAGGGGTAATGAAAAACTGTTTTTT. This codes for CASSPDGRGNEKLFF. The chain combines TRBV5-4 with TRBJ1-4, with D perhaps matching TRBD1 (5 bases). This CDR3 spans 15 amino acids. The germline V gene has CDR1 SGHNT and CDR2 YYREEE (reference sequence). V was trimmed by 4 bases and J by 4 bases, leaving 14 bases between them.

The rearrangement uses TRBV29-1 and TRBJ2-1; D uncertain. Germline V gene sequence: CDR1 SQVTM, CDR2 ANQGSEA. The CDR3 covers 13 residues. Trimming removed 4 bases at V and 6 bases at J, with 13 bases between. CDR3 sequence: CSVGVINSNEQFF. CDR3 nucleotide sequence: TGCAGCGTTGGAGTTATTAACAGCAATGAGCAGTTCTTC.

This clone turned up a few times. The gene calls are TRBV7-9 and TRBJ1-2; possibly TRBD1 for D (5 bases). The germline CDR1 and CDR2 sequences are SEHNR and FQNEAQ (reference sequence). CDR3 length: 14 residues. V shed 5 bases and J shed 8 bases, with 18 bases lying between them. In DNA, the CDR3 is TGTGCCAGCAGCCCGACAGCTTGGGGAGGGGGCTACACCTTC. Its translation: CASSPTAWGGGYTF.